This TCR beta chain appears in the sequencing data of a study of shared clonotypes between healthy human individuals. Study results and caveats: Researchers found naive subsets generally carried larger estimated richness than memory subsets.

CDR1 is SGHAT, CDR2 FQNNGV, per germline. The CDR3 contains 15 residues. The V end was cut by 4 bases, the J end by 8 bases, with 17 bases between. Data came from immunoSEQ multiplex PCR; TCRdb stores just in-frame clones and leaves some out. The table has approximately 650,000 clones, roughly 96% seen once. The naive CD8 population came from CD45RO-negative cells selected for CCR7, without terminally differentiated effector memory CD45RA+ cells. On this clone: The antigen is not known.

This clonotype originated in a woman in her twenties or thirties in good health. The source material was naive CD8+ T cells sorted from blood. J is TRBJ1-4 and V is TRBV11-2; possibly TRBD1 for D (6 bases). The CDR3 DNA sequence: TGTGCCAGCAGCTATGACAGGATTTATGGAGAAAAACTGTTTTTT. Protein product: CASSYDRIYGEKLFF.